The 22 T cell receptor beta chains presented below share a single source sample, sequenced in a study of blood T cells in healthy people across ages. The second PCR ran roughly 7 to 11 cycles with a sample-barcoded 5' primer and J-beta primers. TCRdb itself ran the 5' RACE reads through MiXCR, one entry per CDR3 protein. The table records approximately 700,000 distinct CDR3 sequences, 32% of them present only once. Sequencing was carried out using blood. Receptors originate from a woman aged 80 or older in good health.

This clonotype has only a few counts. The J gene is TRBJ1-2, the V gene TRBV7-9, with D possibly TRBD1 on 6 matching bases. Trimming shortened V by 4 bases and J by 4 bases, and 16 bases separated the two germline ends. This CDR3 is built from 15 residues. CDR1 is SEHNR and CDR2 is FQNEAQ in the germline V gene (reference sequence). The CDR3 here is CASSSYRGQTYGYTF. CDR3 bases: TGTGCCAGCAGCTCGTACCGAGGACAGACCTATGGCTACACCTTC.

As regards this clonotype: A much larger clone lies a single base off, so this may be a read error. The chain links TRBV6-1 to TRBJ2-7; no firm D call. The CDR3 has 12 amino acids. Germline CDR1 and CDR2: MNHNS and SASEGT. V was pared by 2 bases and J by 9 bases, with 11 bases between. CDR3 sequence reads: CASSELSPRQYV. CDR3 bases: TGTGCCAGCAGTGAATTAAGTCCGCGGCAGTACGTC.

This chain uses TRBV29-1 with TRBJ1-2, with D hard to call. Between the trimmed V and J ends, which lost 4 bases and 5 bases, there was a span of 17 bases. The germline gives CDR1 SQVTM, CDR2 ANQGSEA. There are 14 residues in the CDR3. The CDR3 reads CSVGPGVERYGYTF. As DNA, the CDR3 is TGCAGCGTTGGGCCGGGAGTGGAACGGTATGGCTACACCTTC. Full variable domain (rest looked up from reference TRBV29-1 and TRBJ1-2): SAVISQKPSRDICQRGTSLTIQCQVDSQVTMMFWYRQQPGQSLTLIATANQGSEATYESGFVIDKFPISRPNLTFSTLTVSNMSPEDSSIYLCSVGPGVERYGYTFGSGTRLTVV.

This sequence joins TRBV7-9 and TRBJ1-2, with D hard to call. CDR1 is SEHNR, CDR2 FQNEAQ, per germline (reference sequence). This CDR3 spans 15 amino acids. The V gene lost 5 bases and the J gene lost 8 bases, with 21 bases spanning the gap. The CDR3 is CASSPIEVGSHGYTF. CDR3 sequence (DNA): TGTGCCAGCAGCCCCATCGAAGTAGGGAGTCACGGCTACACCTTC.

Ten or more counts support this clonotype. The chain couples TRBV6-6 to TRBJ2-7, with TRBD2 matching 11 bases. The CDR3 consists of 13 residues. V was clipped by 8 bases and J by 2 bases; unmatched bases: 2. Germline values: CDR1 MNHNY, CDR2 SVGAGI (reference sequence). CDR3 sequence: CASSSGGPYEQYF. The CDR3 DNA follows: TGTGCCAGCTCTAGCGGGGGGCCCTACGAGCAGTACTTC.

The chain has TRBV5-1 and TRBJ1-5; D call uncertain. Trimming removed 6 bases from V and 3 bases from J, with 16 bases in between. CDR1 is SGHRS, CDR2 YFSETQ, per germline. This CDR3 contains 15 residues. CDR3 coding DNA: TGCGCCAGCACTCCTACCCCGGACCCCAATCAGCCCCAGCATTTT. This codes for CASTPTPDPNQPQHF.

In its sample, this clonotype was seen many times. The genes are TRBV3-1 and TRBJ2-7; maybe TRBD1 (5 bases). With 7 bases removed from V and 0 bases from J, the gap between germline ends came to 13 bases. Per germline, CDR1 LGHDT and CDR2 YNNKEL (reference sequence). CDR3 length equals 14 residues. CDR3 sequence reads: CASNTGRSSYEQYF. The CDR3 bases are TGTGCCAGCAACACAGGAAGGAGCTCCTACGAGCAGTACTTC.

This chain joins TRBV6-5 and TRBJ2-4; D remains unclear. TRBJ2-1 matches the DNA end more closely, so the J call is doubtful. This CDR3 region has 14 residues. Germline assignment: CDR1 MNHEY and CDR2 SVGAGI. This CDR3 is CASSSRLAKNIQFF. DNA of the CDR3: TGTGCCAGCAGTTCCCGTTTAGCCAAAAACATTCAGTTCTTC.

With respect to this clonotype: One base away lies a much larger clone, so this may be a sequencing read error. This rearrangement joins TRBV20-1 to TRBJ2-4; TRBD1 might be the D (5 bases). V was clipped by 0 bases and J by 0 bases, with 6 bases between them. The CDR3 is made up of 14 amino acids. The germline CDR1 and CDR2 sequences are DFQATT and SNEGSKA (reference sequence). The CDR3 sequence is CSAREGLAKNIQYF. In nucleotides, the CDR3 is TGCAGTGCTAGAGAGGGGCTAGCCAAAAACATTCAGTACTTC.

This clonotype was detected ten times or more. This sequence joins TRBV15 and TRBJ1-4; D gene ambiguous. Germline lookup yields CDR1 LNHNV and CDR2 YYDKDF (reference sequence). CDR3 size: 14 residues. Trimming pared 3 bases from V and 0 bases from J, leaving 5 bases between. CDR3 protein: CATSRTATNEKLFF. The CDR3 DNA reads as TGTGCCACCAGCAGGACCGCAACTAATGAAAAACTGTTTTTT. The entire variable domain, with the rest obtained from reference TRBV15 and TRBJ1-4, is as follows: DAMVIQNPRYQVTQFGKPVTLSCSQTLNHNVMYWYQQKSSQAPKLLFHYYDKDFNNEADTPDNFQSRRPNTSFCFLDIRSPGLGDTAMYLCATSRTATNEKLFFGSGTQLSVL.

The chain is built from TRBV14 and TRBJ1-1, with TRBD1 matching over 7 bases. The CDR3 length is 15 residues. V trimming: 4 bases; J trimming: 7 bases; junction bases outside the gene matches: 12. Germline loops: CDR1 SGHDN, CDR2 FVKESK. CDR3 protein: CASSPYTGARSEAFF. The CDR3 DNA reads TGTGCCAGCAGCCCTTATACAGGGGCCAGGAGTGAAGCTTTCTTT.

The chain combines TRBV3-1 with TRBJ1-1; D not resolved. V was trimmed by 1 base and J by 2 bases, leaving 11 bases between them. This CDR3 has 15 residues. Germline values: CDR1 LGHDT, CDR2 YNNKEL (reference sequence). Written as DNA, the CDR3 is TGTGCCAGCAGCCAAGCATTCGGCAGCAACACTGAAGCTTTCTTT. This codes for CASSQAFGSNTEAFF.

On this clonotype: A much larger clone sits a single nucleotide away, making a read error possible. The V call is TRBV6-1, the J call TRBJ2-7; 9 positions match TRBD2. The CDR3 spans 15 residues. V gave up 1 base and J gave up 3 bases; unmatched junction bases: 4. Germline V gene sequence: CDR1 MNHNS, CDR2 SASEGT. CDR3 loop: CASSEGLAGYYEQYF. Here the CDR3 DNA reads TGTGCCAGCAGTGAAGGTCTAGCGGGGTACTACGAGCAGTACTTC.

This chain uses TRBV30 with TRBJ2-2, with D perhaps assigned TRBD1 or TRBD2 (5 bases each). CDR1 GTSNPN and CDR2 SVGIG come from the germline V gene (reference sequence). Trimming stripped 2 bases from V and 7 bases from J, with 20 bases between. The CDR3 loop spans 16 amino acids. Written as DNA, the CDR3 is TGTGCCTGGAGTTGGGGTTTTGCAGGGAGTATCGGGGAGCTGTTTTTT. Protein sequence: CAWSWGFAGSIGELFF.

Notes on this clonotype: This may come from a read error, since a much larger clone is one base off. The rearrangement links TRBV6-5 to TRBJ1-6, with a possible D match to TRBD1 (5 bases). The CDR3 consists of 14 residues. The germline CDR1 and CDR2 sequences are MNHEY and SVGAGI. In DNA form, the CDR3 reads TGTGCCACAAAAGCCGGGACGAGTAATTCACACCTCCACTTT. Translated, it gives CATKAGTSNSHLHF.

This clonotype was recorded a few times. The chain couples TRBV20-1 to TRBJ2-2; D possibly uses TRBD1 or TRBD2 (5 bases each). V was cut by 1 base and J by 7 bases, with 7 bases left in between. The length of the CDR3 is 12 residues. Germline lookup yields CDR1 DFQATT and CDR2 SNEGSKA (reference sequence). The CDR3 DNA is TGCAGTGCTAGAGGAGGGGTCGGGGAGCTGTTTTTT. Its protein product is CSARGGVGELFF.

There are a few counts of this clonotype. V is TRBV28 and J is TRBJ2-1, with TRBD2 as a possible D gene (6 bases). The J call may be incorrect, as the DNA end agrees better with TRBJ2-7. Germline CDR1 and CDR2: MDHEN and SYDVKM. This CDR3 comprises 12 residues. CDR3 DNA: TGTGCCAGCAGCGGGACTGACAATGAGCAGTACTTC. Translation: CASSGTDNEQYF.

Comments on this clonotype: The junction departs from the called germline gene at one end, perhaps through a read error. The rearrangement joins TRBV6-2 or TRBV6-3 to TRBJ1-2, with 7 bases lining up with TRBD1. Germline assignment: CDR1 MNHEY and CDR2 SVGEGT. The CDR3 extends over 15 amino acids. The DNA for the CDR3 is TGTGCCGGCAGTTACTCGGAGGGACAGAGTTATGGCTACACCTTC. Its translation is CAGSYSEGQSYGYTF.

This clonotype has ten or more counts. The chain links TRBV9 to TRBJ2-5, with 8 nucleotides matching TRBD2. Looked up from germline, CDR1 is SGDLS and CDR2 is YYNGEE. The CDR3 is made up of 16 amino acids. The J segment lost 2 bases and the V segment lost 1 base, leaving 7 bases of the junction unmatched. CDR3 sequence reads: CASSVTGGGSQETQYF. Written as DNA, the CDR3 is TGTGCCAGCAGCGTAACCGGCGGGGGGTCTCAAGAGACCCAGTACTTC.

This clonotype was seen repeatedly, ten times or more. This chain connects TRBV7-2 to TRBJ2-7; a weak D match, TRBD1 (6 bases). Between the trimmed V and J ends, which lost 3 bases and 0 bases, there was a span of 12 bases. This CDR3 is built from 15 residues. Germline V CDR1 and CDR2: SGHTA, FQGNSA. CDR3 sequence reads: CASSFKGDNSYEQYF. Written as DNA, the CDR3 is TGTGCCAGCAGCTTCAAGGGGGACAACTCCTACGAGCAGTACTTC. The full variable domain, with the rest looked up from reference TRBV7-2 and TRBJ2-7, is GAGVSQSPSNKVTEKGKDVELRCDPISGHTALYWYRQSLGQGLEFLIYFQGNSAPDKSGLPSDRFSAERTGGSVSTLTIQRTQQEDSAVYLCASSFKGDNSYEQYFGPGTRLTVT.

This clonotype appeared a few times. The J gene is TRBJ1-1, the V gene TRBV12-3 or TRBV12-4, with 12 bases aligning to TRBD1. The CDR3 is made up of 15 amino acids. Losses at the gene ends were 5 bases for V and 3 bases for J; bases not matched to a gene: 4. The DNA for the CDR3 is TGTGCCAGCAGTACCGGGACAGGGGGCTACACTGAAGCTTTCTTT. Amino acid sequence: CASSTGTGGYTEAFF.

This clonotype was seen a few times. The CDR3 loop is CASTQGDENIQYF. The CDR3 nucleotides are TGCGCCAGCACCCAGGGGGATGAAAACATTCAGTACTTC. This rearrangement joins TRBV5-1 to TRBJ2-7, with 7 bases aligning to TRBD1. The J call is doubtful: the DNA matches TRBJ2-4 better. Germline values: CDR1 SGHRS, CDR2 YFSETQ. The CDR3 extends over 13 amino acids.